Following are 28 T cell receptor beta chains from one sample sequenced in a study of T cells in women clearing cervical HPV infection. This table comes from immunoSEQ multiplex PCR, and its TCRdb copy is limited to in-frame clones, with some not included. The sample includes approximately 41,000 clones. Sequenced input: blood buffy coat. These receptors originate from a woman aged 18-69 years with a cervical HPV16 infection that either progressed to CIN3+ or cleared (not recorded which).

To note about this clone: At one end, the junction sequence differs from germline, possibly due to a read error. The read finishes 3 residues shy of the CDR3 end, and the germline J gene is used to complete it. This chain joins TRBV7-7 and TRBJ2-5; 9 bases match TRBD1. In germline, CDR1 is SSHAT, CDR2 FNYEAQ (reference sequence). The CDR3 totals 15 residues. Incomplete CDR3 DNA: TGTGCTAGCAGCTTAGGGGACAGGGACGACGAGACC. Protein: CASSLGDRDDET. The CDR3 as a whole reads CASSLGDRDDETQYF.

Turning to this clone: The read ends 3 residues before the CDR3 terminus; that terminus is restored from the germline J gene. The rearrangement uses TRBV30 and TRBJ1-3; D uncertain. There are 12 residues in the CDR3. CDR1 is GTSNPN, CDR2 SVGIG, per germline (reference sequence). V was cut by 4 bases and J by 2 bases, with 6 bases left in between. The CDR3: CAWKRPGNTIYF. The sequenced CDR3 bases are TGTGCCTGGAAGCGACCTGGAAACACC.

About this clone: The sequence runs out 3 residues before the end of the CDR3; the remainder is reconstructed from the germline J gene. The rearrangement joins TRBV11-2 to TRBJ2-2; D unresolved. CDR3 length: 15 amino acids. Germline loops: CDR1 SGHAT, CDR2 FQNNGV. V was pared by 5 bases and J by 0 bases, with 10 bases between. The CDR3: CASSPLVTNTGELFF. CDR3 bases read: TGTGCCAGCAGCCCGTTAGTTACGAACACCGGGGAG.

As to this clone: The read comes to an end 3 residues before the CDR3 does, leaving the germline J gene to fill in the end. The rearrangement joins TRBV19 to TRBJ2-7; D might be TRBD1 (6 bases). The CDR3 has 15 amino acids. The V gene lost 5 bases and the J gene lost 3 bases, with 17 bases spanning the gap. The germline V gene has CDR1 LNHDA and CDR2 SQIVND (reference sequence). CDR3 loop: CASSVLGQGDYEQYF. The part of the CDR3 DNA that was read is TGTGCCAGTAGTGTCTTGGGACAAGGCGACTACGAG.

On this clone itself: The read is 3 residues too short to cover the CDR3 end, so that end is filled in from the germline J gene. This chain connects TRBV7-6 to TRBJ1-6; 10 bases match TRBD1. Germline-derived CDR1 and CDR2 are SGHVS and FNYEAQ. Germline trimming cut 8 bases from V and 6 bases from J; bases unmatched to any gene: 4. This CDR3 region has 14 residues. CDR3 loop: CASRRDRGNSPLHF. Partial CDR3 DNA: TGTGCCAGCCGCCGGGACAGGGGTAATTCACCC.

On this clone: The missing CDR3 end, 3 residues past where the read stops, is filled in from the germline J gene. The V gene is TRBV2, the J gene TRBJ2-1; the match to TRBD2 covers 10 bases. From germline, CDR1 is SNHLY and CDR2 FYNNEI. With 11 bases clipped from V and 4 bases from J, the junction kept 5 bases outside the gene matches. The CDR3 length is 13 residues. The DNA read from the CDR3 is TGTGCCGGCACTAGCGGGACTTACAATGAG. It encodes CAGTSGTYNE. The CDR3 in full is CAGTSGTYNEQFF.

Concerning this clone: The CDR3 is cut off 3 residues early in the read; its end comes from the germline J gene. The chain carries TRBV20-1 and TRBJ2-3; the match to TRBD1 covers 8 bases. Germline V gives CDR1 DFQATT, CDR2 SNEGSKA (reference sequence). With 8 bases clipped from V and 2 bases from J, the junction kept 6 bases outside the gene matches. CDR3 length: 13 residues. Here the CDR3 reads CSTGQGDTDTQYF. CDR3 bases read: TGCAGTACAGGACAGGGAGACACAGATACG.

Comment on this clone: Coverage ceases 3 residues before the CDR3 finishes, and the germline J gene fills in the end. The chain uses TRBV19 and TRBJ1-1; D not resolved. The V gene lost 6 bases and the J gene lost 4 bases, with 6 bases spanning the gap. Germline CDR1 reads LNHDA; CDR2 reads SQIVND (reference sequence). The CDR3 is 11 amino acids. This CDR3 is CASRGLTEAFF. CDR3 DNA (partial): TGTGCCAGTAGAGGGCTCACTGAA.

CDR3 sequence: CASSPTTPIGDTQYF. CDR3 DNA (partial): TGTGCCAGCTCACCGACGACACCCATTGGCGATACG. This chain links TRBV18 with TRBJ2-3; no clear D. Read data end 3 residues before the CDR3 end; the end is taken from the germline J gene. This CDR3 has 15 amino acids. CDR1 and CDR2 from the germline V gene are KGHSH and LQKENI. With 3 bases removed from V and 6 bases from J, the gap between germline ends came to 16 bases.

With regard to this clone: The read falls 3 residues short of the CDR3 end, and the missing part is taken from the germline J gene. The chain joins TRBV20-1 to TRBJ2-7; 9 bases are a match to TRBD2. The trim removed 0 bases at V and 0 bases at J, leaving 9 bases unmatched. Germline assignment: CDR1 DFQATT and CDR2 SNEGSKA (reference sequence). This CDR3 has 17 residues. The covered CDR3 bases are TGCAGTGCTAGAGATATTAGCGGGAGATTTTCCTCCTACGAG. This codes for CSARDISGRFSSYE. The complete CDR3 protein is CSARDISGRFSSYEQYF.

Regarding this clone: The read terminates 3 residues before the CDR3 end, so the remaining end is supplied by the germline J gene. The J gene is TRBJ2-7, the V gene TRBV19; D is uncertain. Germline CDR1 is LNHDA and CDR2 is SQIVND (reference sequence). The CDR3 runs to 13 residues. V lost 5 bases and J lost 4, with 12 bases in between. The DNA read from the CDR3 is TGTGCCAGTAGTGTCGCGGTTCAATACGAG. As protein: CASSVAVQYE. The whole CDR3 reads CASSVAVQYEQYF.

On this clone itself: The sequence runs out 3 residues before the end of the CDR3; the remainder is reconstructed from the germline J gene. The rearrangement joins TRBV14 to TRBJ2-7, with 8 bases that match TRBD1. The CDR3 consists of 14 residues. The germline CDR1 and CDR2 sequences are SGHDN and FVKESK. Unmatched junction bases numbered 4, after V lost 4 bases and J lost 2 bases. The DNA read from the CDR3 is TGTGCCAGCAGCCTGGGACAGGAGACCTACGAG. This translates into CASSLGQETYE. The CDR3 as a whole reads CASSLGQETYEQYF.

Concerning this clone: The CDR3 extends 3 residues past the end of the read, so its final part is completed from the germline J gene. J is TRBJ1-6 and V is TRBV19; D possibly corresponds to TRBD1 (5 bases). From germline, CDR1 is LNHDA and CDR2 SQIVND (reference sequence). Trimming removed 7 bases from V and 0 bases from J, with 10 bases in between. This CDR3 is 15 amino acids long. The CDR3 DNA, read in part, is TGTGCCAGTATCGAAGACAGCTCCTATAATTCACCC. Its protein product is CASIEDSSYNSP. The whole CDR3 sequence reads CASIEDSSYNSPLHF.

Comment on this clone: The DNA ends 3 residues before the CDR3 does, and the rest of the CDR3 is filled in from the germline J gene. This rearrangement joins TRBV18 to TRBJ2-2; perhaps TRBD1 as D (5 bases). This CDR3 is 14 amino acids long. Germline values: CDR1 KGHSH, CDR2 LQKENI. The ends were cut back, 3 bases at V and 1 base at J, with 6 bases in the middle. The CDR3 is CASSPGQNTGELFF. The CDR3 DNA, read in part, is TGTGCCAGCTCACCCGGACAGAACACCGGGGAG.

As for this clone: The read falls 3 residues short of the CDR3 end, and the missing part is taken from the germline J gene. This chain joins TRBV29-1 and TRBJ1-3, with D tentatively TRBD1 (5 bases). Germline V CDR1 and CDR2: SQVTM, ANQGSEA. The CDR3 totals 11 residues. V lost 4 bases to trimming and J lost 4 bases, with 5 bases between them. The CDR3 bases that were read are TGCAGCGTTGGGACAGGAAACACC. Translated: CSVGTGNT. The CDR3 in full is CSVGTGNTIYF.

To note about this clone: Sequencing ends 3 residues short of the CDR3 end; the germline J gene provides the rest. This sequence joins TRBV10-1 and TRBJ2-1; 9 bases match TRBD2. The J segment lost 7 bases and the V segment lost 3 bases, leaving 10 bases of the junction unmatched. The CDR3 extends over 16 amino acids. Germline assignment: CDR1 WNHNN and CDR2 SYGVQD (reference sequence). The part of the CDR3 DNA that was read is TGCGCCAGCAGTGAATCGGCGGGAGGGGGTCATAATGAG. Amino acids: CASSESAGGGHNE. The complete CDR3 reads CASSESAGGGHNEQFF.

With regard to this clone: The read falls 3 residues short of the CDR3 end, and the missing part is taken from the germline J gene. The chain couples TRBV13 to TRBJ2-1, with TRBD2 matching 7 bases. V lost 5 bases and J lost 0; bases outside the gene matches: 7. CDR1 PRHDT and CDR2 FYEKMQ come from the germline V gene (reference sequence). There are 16 residues in the CDR3. The CDR3 DNA, read in part, is TGTGCCAGCAGCGGAGCGGGCGGGAGCTCCTACAATGAG. This translates into CASSGAGGSSYNE. The complete CDR3 sequence is CASSGAGGSSYNEQFF.

On this clone: Coverage ceases 3 residues before the CDR3 finishes, and the germline J gene fills in the end. The chain links TRBV11-2 to TRBJ2-7; weak D call: TRBD2 (5 bases). Germline V CDR1 and CDR2: SGHAT, FQNNGV. The CDR3 loop spans 14 amino acids. V was clipped by 7 bases and J by 2 bases, with 15 bases between them. The sequenced part of the CDR3 DNA is TGTGCCAGCACCCCAAGGGCGGGTCCCTACGAG. It translates to CASTPRAGPYE. The complete CDR3 reads CASTPRAGPYEQYF.

Note on this clone: The read finishes 3 residues shy of the CDR3 end, and the germline J gene is used to complete it. This same CDR3 is encoded by further DNA sequences in the sample. The chain joins TRBV9 to TRBJ2-1; D is possibly TRBD2 (6 bases). Germline CDR1 is SGDLS and CDR2 is YYNGEE. The CDR3 runs 15 residues. The germline V and J ends were trimmed by 0 bases and 4 bases, with 11 bases remaining between them. CDR3 DNA, as far as it was read: TGTGCCAGCAGCGTAGAGGGTAGCGGTTACAATGAG. Translated: CASSVEGSGYNE. The full CDR3 protein is CASSVEGSGYNEQFF.

With respect to this clone: The CDR3 extends 3 residues past the end of the read, so its final part is completed from the germline J gene. V usage is TRBV9 and J usage is TRBJ2-3, with TRBD2 as a possible D gene (6 bases). Germline V CDR1 and CDR2: SGDLS, YYNGEE. This CDR3 comprises 14 residues. Trimming removed 4 bases at V and 0 bases at J, with 9 bases between. CDR3 DNA (partial): TGTGCCAGCAGCCGTAGCGGTAGCACAGATACG. Protein sequence: CASSRSGSTDT. The entire CDR3 is CASSRSGSTDTQYF.

As concerns this clone: The sequenced fragment ends 3 residues before the CDR3 boundary, so the rest is inferred from the germline J gene. The V and J genes are TRBV7-6 and TRBJ2-3; TRBD1 aligns across 7 bases. V lost 5 bases and J lost 0; bases outside the gene matches: 8. This CDR3 is built from 16 residues. From germline, CDR1 is SGHVS and CDR2 FNYEAQ. The CDR3 is CASSPLTGLSTDTQYF. Incomplete CDR3 DNA: TGTGCCAGCAGCCCCTTGACAGGGTTGAGCACAGATACG.

Regarding this clone: The sequence runs out 3 residues before the end of the CDR3; the remainder is reconstructed from the germline J gene. The V gene is TRBV18, the J gene TRBJ2-7, with 7 positions matching TRBD2. Germline loops: CDR1 KGHSH, CDR2 LQKENI. J lost 2 bases, V lost 1 base, and 8 bases had no gene match. The CDR3 has 16 amino acids. Incomplete CDR3 DNA: TGTGCCAGCTCACCACTGGCGGGGGTGACAACCTACGAG. It yields the protein CASSPLAGVTTYE. The whole CDR3 is CASSPLAGVTTYEQYF.

About this clone itself: The CDR3 end lies 3 residues beyond the end of the read and is filled in from the germline J gene. The chain combines TRBV18 with TRBJ1-2; 7 bases fit TRBD1. Germline CDR1 KGHSH, CDR2 LQKENI. This CDR3 has 15 amino acids. The CDR3 spells CASSPEARQGSSYTF. CDR3 DNA (partial): TGTGCCAGCTCACCAGAGGCGCGACAGGGAAGTAGC.

The part of the CDR3 DNA that was read is TGTGCCAGCAGCTCGACAGGGGGCGGCTATGGC. Translated, it gives CASSSTGGGYG. The full CDR3 protein is CASSSTGGGYGYTF. V is TRBV7-9 and J is TRBJ1-2; 10 positions agree with TRBD1. The read finishes 3 residues shy of the CDR3 end, and the germline J gene is used to complete it. Trimming cost V 4 bases and J 4 bases; bases outside gene matches: 3. Germline-derived CDR1 and CDR2 are SEHNR and FQNEAQ (reference sequence). The CDR3 is 14 amino acids.

The CDR3 is CASSLRQGPYSNQPQHF. Incomplete CDR3 DNA: TGTGCCAGCAGCCTACGCCAGGGCCCCTATTCGAATCAGCCC. The chain couples TRBV7-6 to TRBJ1-5; D may be TRBD1 (5 bases). The CDR3 goes on 3 residues after the read ends, and that part is filled in from the germline J gene. Germline CDR1 is SGHVS and CDR2 is FNYEAQ. This CDR3 region has 17 residues. The V end lost 5 bases, the J end lost 4 bases, and 21 bases lay between the germline ends.

The CDR3 sequence: CASSPGQFGNTIYF. The covered CDR3 bases are TGTGCCAGCAGCCCAGGACAGTTTGGAAACACC. The rearrangement uses TRBV4-2 and TRBJ1-3, with TRBD1 as a possible D gene (6 bases). The read finishes 3 residues shy of the CDR3 end, and the germline J gene is used to complete it. Trimming took off 4 bases at V and 3 bases at J, with 10 bases between the two ends. Germline CDR1 LGHNA, CDR2 YNFKEQ. CDR3 length equals 14 residues.

In regard to this clone: The read falls 3 residues short of the CDR3 end, and the missing part is taken from the germline J gene. This rearrangement joins TRBV7-3 to TRBJ2-2, with 9 bases matching TRBD2. Germline V gene sequence: CDR1 SGHTA, CDR2 FQGTGA. V dropped 4 bases and J dropped 5; count of bases not matched to a gene: 14. The CDR3 totals 18 residues. The sequenced part of the CDR3 DNA is TGTGCCAGCAGCTCGTCCGGAGTAGCGGGGGAAGGGACCGGGGAG. Amino acids: CASSSSGVAGEGTGE. The entire CDR3 is CASSSSGVAGEGTGELFF.

CDR3 sequence reads: CASSKDRAGGNTIYF. The DNA read from the CDR3 is TGTGCCAGCAGCAAAGACAGGGCGGGAGGAAACACC. The chain recombines TRBV7-9 with TRBJ1-3; 7 bases line up with TRBD1. The read halts 3 residues ahead of the CDR3 end, with the missing end drawn from the germline J gene. The CDR3 covers 15 residues. The V and J ends lost 5 bases and 4 bases, in that order; junction bases with no gene match: 8. Germline assignment: CDR1 SEHNR and CDR2 FQNEAQ (reference sequence).